This TCR beta chain stems from a study of shared clonotypes between healthy human individuals. About the research overall: Per-donor plates numbered three CD4 naive, three CD4 memory, two CD8 naive and one CD8 memory.

The germline gives CDR1 KGHSH, CDR2 LQKENI. The V end lost 10 bases, the J end lost 0 bases, and 16 bases lay between the germline ends. The CDR3 sequence is 14 residues long. Terminally differentiated effector memory CD45RA+ cells were excluded by CCR7 positive selection of CD45RO-negative cells. Libraries were prepared by immunoSEQ multiplex PCR; TCRdb keeps only in-frame clonotypes and omits some of them. The table lists more than 2 million clones, roughly 93% of them singletons. Sequencing was performed on naive CD8+ T cells from PBMCs. The rearrangement uses TRBV18 and TRBJ2-7; D remains ambiguous. The sequence derives from a man between 18 and 29 years old in good health. Some clones in this sample may be carry-over from other donors' samples. The DNA for the CDR3 is TGTGCCACCACTGCCCTTAAAAGCTCCTACGAGCAGTACTTC. Its protein product is CATTALKSSYEQYF.